This T cell receptor (beta chain) comes out of a study of blood T cell repertoires in COVID-19. Germline CDR1 is MGHRA and CDR2 is YSYEKL. This CDR3 contains 15 residues. Trimming removed 0 bases at V and 9 bases at J, with 16 bases between. Clones were sequenced by immunoSEQ multiplex PCR, and TCRdb holds only the in-frame ones, with some missing. The table lists roughly 160,000 clones, around nine tenths of them singletons, with 2% to 3% in the top ten. The sequence derives from a woman aged 80 or older with COVID-19, enrolled during active disease. The chain has TRBV4-1 and TRBJ2-3; D unclear. Source material: peripheral blood. The CDR3 is CASSQDPQTSKTQYF. For the CDR3, the DNA is TGCGCCAGCAGCCAAGATCCTCAAACGAGTAAGACGCAGTATTTT.